Presented here are 32 T cell receptor beta chains from one specimen sequenced in a study of shared clonotypes between healthy human individuals. Naive CD8 cells were CD45RO-negative, positively selected for CCR7, excluding terminally differentiated effector memory CD45RA+ cells. Repertoires were generated with immunoSEQ multiplex PCR, while TCRdb's copy carries only in-frame clones and drops some. The sample holds around 1,900,000 clones, roughly 93% seen once. The sample comprised naive CD8+ T cells from PBMCs. These receptors all come from a man aged 18 to 30 in good health. Some clones in this sample may be carry-over from other donors' samples.

The chain couples TRBV21-1 to TRBJ2-1; the tabulated D call, TRBD1, remains unverified against the DNA. TRBV21-1 is a pseudogene locus. The CDR3 consists of 12 residues. CDR3 amino acids: CASSKKGDEQFF. CDR3 nucleotide sequence: TGTGCCAGCAGCAAAAAGGGGGATGAGCAGTTCTTC.

This clone was seen a few times. The rearrangement links TRBV27 to TRBJ1-5; D not resolved. CDR3 length: 12 residues. Germline assignment: CDR1 MNHEY and CDR2 SMNVEV (reference sequence). Deletions cut 7 bases from V and 9 bases from J, with 13 bases between. The CDR3: CASTTEYMPQHF. The CDR3 DNA reads TGTGCCAGCACCACTGAGTATATGCCCCAGCATTTT.

In this sample, this clone turned up a few times. The chain combines TRBV2 with TRBJ1-2; unclear D gene. The CDR3 spans 12 residues. V was shortened by 3 bases and J by 6 bases, with 8 bases between the two germline ends. Germline loops: CDR1 SNHLY, CDR2 FYNNEI. The CDR3: CASSDSGDGYTF. CDR3 nucleotides: TGTGCCAGCAGTGATTCTGGGGATGGCTACACCTTC.

The rearrangement uses TRBV6-1 and TRBJ2-5; D remains ambiguous. V lost 4 bases and J 0 bases, leaving 15 bases between the germline ends. Germline values: CDR1 MNHNS, CDR2 SASEGT. This CDR3 contains 16 residues. The CDR3 region is CASSALVSRYQETQYF. The CDR3, as DNA: TGTGCCAGCAGTGCCCTTGTTTCCCGGTACCAAGAGACCCAGTACTTC.

The chain combines TRBV14 with TRBJ2-1; weak D call: TRBD2 (6 bases). CDR1 and CDR2 from the germline V gene are SGHDN and FVKESK. Trimming removed 3 bases from V and 2 bases from J, with 8 bases in between. This CDR3 comprises 14 residues. The CDR3 here is CASSQQRAYNEQFF. CDR3 DNA: TGTGCCAGCAGCCAGCAGCGGGCCTACAATGAGCAGTTCTTC.

This chain uses TRBV7-9 with TRBJ2-1; no reliable D call. The CDR3 covers 15 residues. The germline CDR1 and CDR2 sequences are SEHNR and FQNEAQ (reference sequence). Trimming left V 5 bases short and J 4 bases short, with 15 bases between. CDR3 bases: TGTGCCAGCAGCCCTATGGGCAAGGCGTACAATGAGCAGTTCTTC. As protein: CASSPMGKAYNEQFF.

The chain joins TRBV15 to TRBJ1-2; no definite D call. Germline CDR1 and CDR2: LNHNV and YYDKDF (reference sequence). Trimming removed 2 bases at V and 3 bases at J, with 13 bases between. The CDR3 extends over 15 amino acids. The CDR3 loop is CATSRPDGGDYGYTF. The CDR3 nucleotides read TGTGCCACCAGCAGACCGGACGGCGGTGACTATGGCTACACCTTC.

The CDR3 bases are TGTGCCAGCAGCACCGACAGACTAGCGAGGAGTAGTGATGAGCAGTTCTTC. Protein: CASSTDRLARSSDEQFF. The chain combines TRBV9 with TRBJ2-1, with 8 bases that match TRBD2. The length of the CDR3 is 17 residues. CDR1 and CDR2 (germline): SGDLS, YYNGEE. With V trimmed by 4 bases and J by 8 bases, 17 bases remained unmatched.

Here the CDR3 reads CASSDTSGVNTGELFF. The CDR3 DNA reads as TGCGCCAGCAGTGATACTAGCGGAGTCAACACCGGGGAGCTGTTTTTT. The rearrangement joins TRBV10-2 to TRBJ2-2; 8 bases line up with TRBD2. Germline values: CDR1 WSHSY, CDR2 SAAADI. This CDR3 contains 16 residues. With 3 bases clipped from V and 2 bases from J, the junction kept 5 bases outside the gene matches.

This rearrangement joins TRBV4-2 to TRBJ1-1; D might be TRBD1 (6 bases). Germline CDR1 LGHNA, CDR2 YNFKEQ. With 0 bases removed from V and 5 bases from J, the gap between germline ends came to 13 bases. The CDR3 totals 15 residues. The CDR3 here is CASSQDWGARTEAFF. CDR3 in DNA: TGTGCCAGCAGCCAAGACTGGGGGGCGCGGACTGAAGCTTTCTTT.

The chain couples TRBV11-2 to TRBJ1-2; D remains ambiguous. The V gene's germline CDR1 is SGHAT and CDR2 FQNNGV. The CDR3 is 15 amino acids. Trimming took off 5 bases at V and 8 bases at J, with 21 bases between the two ends. CDR3 loop: CASSRRTLPGEGYTF. CDR3 DNA sequence: TGTGCCAGCAGCCGTAGGACCTTGCCCGGCGAGGGCTACACCTTC.

This rearrangement joins TRBV4-3 to TRBJ1-1; maybe TRBD1 (5 bases). This CDR3 is 15 amino acids long. Germline V gene data show CDR1 as LGHNA and CDR2 as YSLEER. The V gene lost 3 bases and the J gene lost 1 base, with 12 bases spanning the gap. CDR3 nucleotide sequence: TGCGCCAGCAGCCAGCTCAGGGTAAAGAACACTGAAGCTTTCTTT. Translated: CASSQLRVKNTEAFF.

The V gene is TRBV13, the J gene TRBJ2-1; D ambiguous. Trimming took off 1 base at V and 0 bases at J, with 10 bases between the two ends. The germline gives CDR1 PRHDT, CDR2 FYEKMQ (reference sequence). The CDR3 consists of 16 residues. The DNA of the CDR3 is TGTGCCAGCAGCTTAGCGGGTACCCGCTCCTACAATGAGCAGTTCTTC. Translated: CASSLAGTRSYNEQFF.

This chain links TRBV28 with TRBJ2-1; perhaps TRBD1 as D (7 bases). The CDR3 runs 19 residues. V lost 5 bases and J 2 bases, leaving 25 bases between the germline ends. Germline V CDR1 and CDR2: MDHEN, SYDVKM. In DNA form, the CDR3 reads TGTGCCAGCAGTATAAGGGGGCGGGCGGGGACAATACCCTACAATGAGCAGTTCTTC. Residues: CASSIRGRAGTIPYNEQFF.

The chain is built from TRBV11-2 and TRBJ2-2; D might be TRBD2 (5 bases). The CDR3 is 19 residues long. The germline CDR1 and CDR2 sequences are SGHAT and FQNNGV. Trimming shortened V by 1 base and J by 0 bases, and 18 bases separated the two germline ends. CDR3 protein: CASSLVYRASRTNTGELFF. For the CDR3, the DNA is TGTGCCAGCAGCTTAGTTTACCGTGCTAGCCGAACGAACACCGGGGAGCTGTTTTTT.

This CDR3 is CSVKTWTGDHSGANVLTF. The CDR3, as DNA: TGCAGCGTTAAAACATGGACAGGGGACCACTCTGGGGCCAACGTCCTGACTTTC. The V and J genes are TRBV29-1 and TRBJ2-6; 9 bases line up with TRBD1. With 5 bases clipped from V and 0 bases from J, the junction kept 11 bases outside the gene matches. Germline CDR1 is SQVTM and CDR2 is ANQGSEA. The CDR3 consists of 18 residues.

The chain links TRBV11-2 to TRBJ2-1, with D perhaps TRBD2 (6 bases). Trimming shortened V by 1 base and J by 9 bases, and 13 bases separated the two germline ends. CDR1 and CDR2 from the germline V gene are SGHAT and FQNNGV. The CDR3 totals 14 residues. CDR3 DNA sequence: TGTGCCAGCAGCTTAGGCCTGTACGGGGGTGAGCAGTTCTTC. Amino acids: CASSLGLYGGEQFF.

The chain joins TRBV5-6 to TRBJ1-1, with 11 positions matching TRBD1. V was pared by 4 bases and J by 7 bases, with 9 bases of the junction left unmatched. From germline, CDR1 is SGHDT and CDR2 YYEEEE. The CDR3 consists of 15 residues. The CDR3 is CASSQDGTGGHEAFF. In DNA, the CDR3 is TGTGCCAGCAGCCAGGACGGGACAGGGGGTCATGAAGCTTTCTTT.

This clone appeared once. V is TRBV2 and J is TRBJ2-2; 9 positions match TRBD1. The germline V gene has CDR1 SNHLY and CDR2 FYNNEI. The CDR3 runs to 16 residues. V trimming: 2 bases; J trimming: 5 bases; junction bases outside the gene matches: 6. The CDR3 reads CASSEKGQGFTGELFF. The DNA for the CDR3 is TGTGCCAGCAGTGAAAAGGGACAGGGATTTACCGGGGAGCTGTTTTTT. The entire variable domain, with the rest obtained from reference TRBV2 and TRBJ2-2, is as follows: EPEVTQTPSHQVTQMGQEVILRCVPISNHLYFYWYRQILGQKVEFLVSFYNNEISEKSEIFDDQFSVERPDGSNFTLKIRSTKLEDSAMYFCASSEKGQGFTGELFFGEGSRLTVL.

The chain recombines TRBV21-1 with TRBJ2-3; the table's TRBD2 call for D was not verified on the DNA. TRBV21-1 is classified as a pseudogene. The CDR3 has 16 amino acids. The CDR3 coding sequence is TGTGCCAGCAGCAAACGGCTAGCGGGAGTTGTAGATACGCAGTATTTT. Protein sequence: CASSKRLAGVVDTQYF.

The V and J genes are TRBV4-1 and TRBJ2-3; unclear D gene. This CDR3 contains 14 residues. Trimming took 4 bases from V and 2 from J, leaving 10 bases between them. Germline CDR1 reads MGHRA; CDR2 reads YSYEKL. In nucleotides, the CDR3 is TGCGCCAGCAGCCCTACCCTTGTCACAGATACGCAGTATTTT. Protein: CASSPTLVTDTQYF.

In this sample, this clone turned up once. The V and J genes are TRBV9 and TRBJ1-2; 9 nucleotides agree with TRBD1. This CDR3 has 13 amino acids. Trimming removed 4 bases from V and 10 bases from J; junction bases left unmatched: 8. CDR1 SGDLS and CDR2 YYNGEE come from the germline V gene. The CDR3 DNA is TGTGCCAGCAGCACCCGACAGGGGGAAGTCTACACCTTC. It encodes CASSTRQGEVYTF.

This rearrangement joins TRBV7-9 to TRBJ2-1, with 8 positions matching TRBD1. The V and J ends lost 7 bases and 5 bases, in that order; junction bases with no gene match: 10. The CDR3 runs 15 residues. The germline V gene encodes CDR1 SEHNR and CDR2 FQNEAQ (reference sequence). This chain's CDR3 is CASIIPGQDNNEQFF. CDR3 DNA: TGTGCCAGCATCATACCGGGACAGGATAACAATGAGCAGTTCTTC.

V gene TRBV7-9 combines with J gene TRBJ2-1; TRBD2 agrees at 7 bases. Germline assignment: CDR1 SEHNR and CDR2 FQNEAQ (reference sequence). Unmatched junction bases numbered 13, after V lost 6 bases and J lost 5 bases. This CDR3 region has 16 residues. CDR3 amino acids: CASSRPGLAAHNEQFF. Here the CDR3 DNA reads TGTGCCAGCAGTCGCCCGGGCCTAGCGGCCCACAATGAGCAGTTCTTC.

The V gene is TRBV4-1, the J gene TRBJ1-3, with 9 bases that match TRBD1. V lost 4 bases and J lost 0; bases outside the gene matches: 7. Germline CDR1 reads MGHRA; CDR2 reads YSYEKL. This CDR3 contains 17 residues. CDR3 DNA: TGCGCCAGCAGCCTTGAAGGGACAGGGATCTCTGGAAACACCATATATTTT. Its translation is CASSLEGTGISGNTIYF.

The V gene is TRBV5-1, the J gene TRBJ1-2; 8 bases fit TRBD1. The CDR3 length is 16 residues. Looked up from germline, CDR1 is SGHRS and CDR2 is YFSETQ. The ends lost 4 bases at V and 6 bases at J; junction bases unmatched: 14. CDR3 residues: CASSDGQGTTGDGYTF. The CDR3 nucleotides read TGCGCCAGCAGCGATGGACAGGGCACAACAGGAGATGGCTACACCTTC.

This clone was recorded once. V gene TRBV12-5 combines with J gene TRBJ2-1, with D perhaps TRBD2 (5 bases). The CDR3 loop spans 16 amino acids. Germline V CDR1 and CDR2: LGHNT, FRNRAP. Trimming cost V 7 bases and J 9 bases, with 25 bases left between them. CDR3 coding DNA: TGTGCTAGTGCCTACGAGAGGGATTCCCCCGGATGTGAGCAGTTCTTC. This translates into CASAYERDSPGCEQFF.

V usage is TRBV12-5 and J usage is TRBJ1-3; D remains ambiguous. CDR3 length: 12 residues. Germline V lookup: CDR1 LGHNT, CDR2 FRNRAP. V lost 5 bases and J lost 5, with 7 bases in between. CDR3 region: CASGPDRNTIYF. The CDR3 nucleotides read TGTGCTAGTGGTCCCGACAGAAACACCATATATTTT. The full variable domain, in which reference TRBV12-5 and TRBJ1-3 provide the parts outside the CDR3, is DARVTQTPRHKVTEMGQEVTMRCQPILGHNTVFWYRQTMMQGLELLAYFRNRAPLDDSGMPKDRFSAEMPDATLATLKIQPSEPRDSAVYFCASGPDRNTIYFGEGSWLTVV.

This chain uses TRBV27 with TRBJ2-7; the D gene is possibly TRBD1 (6 bases). This CDR3 has 16 amino acids. Germline CDR1 reads MNHEY; CDR2 reads SMNVEV (reference sequence). V was clipped by 2 bases and J by 5 bases, with 19 bases between them. CDR3 sequence reads: CASSLVLVRGLHEQYF. The CDR3, as DNA: TGTGCCAGCAGTTTAGTTTTGGTCAGGGGTCTCCACGAGCAGTACTTC.

This clone has just one count. The chain recombines TRBV5-1 with TRBJ1-2; 9 nucleotides line up with TRBD1. The length of the CDR3 is 15 residues. CDR1 is SGHRS and CDR2 is YFSETQ in the germline V gene. Losses at the gene ends were 4 bases for V and 3 bases for J; bases not matched to a gene: 7. The CDR3 region is CASSSSGTGYYGYTF. The DNA for the CDR3 is TGCGCCAGCAGCAGCTCCGGGACAGGGTACTATGGCTACACCTTC. Based on the CDR3 plus reference TRBV5-1 and TRBJ1-2, the full variable domain is KAGVTQTPRYLIKTRGQQVTLSCSPISGHRSVSWYQQTPGQGLQFLFEYFSETQRNKGNFPGRFSGRQFSNSRSEMNVSTLELGDSALYLCASSSSGTGYYGYTFGSGTRLTVV.

This chain links TRBV27 with TRBJ2-1; 7 bases align to TRBD2. This CDR3 has 20 residues. The J segment lost 0 bases and the V segment lost 6 bases, leaving 20 bases of the junction unmatched. CDR1 is MNHEY, CDR2 SMNVEV, per germline (reference sequence). In nucleotides, the CDR3 is TGTGCCAGCAGGCCGTTTGGGCTAGCGGCCCTTCTCGTCTCCTACAATGAGCAGTTCTTC. Residues: CASRPFGLAALLVSYNEQFF.

This rearrangement joins TRBV6-1 to TRBJ2-1; D uncertain. Per the germline V gene, CDR1 is MNHNS and CDR2 is SASEGT. CDR3 size: 11 residues. Trimming took 6 bases from V and 8 from J, leaving 8 bases between them. CDR3 amino acids: CASSPVDEQFF. CDR3 DNA sequence: TGTGCCAGCAGCCCGGTTGATGAGCAGTTCTTC.